One sample yielded the 8 T cell receptor beta chains listed below, sequenced in a study of early T cells in non-severe SARS-CoV-2 infection (dated by TCRdb to the early 2020s). The protocol used for the library was 5' RACE. The instrument was a NextSeq 500. TCRdb's own reprocessing of the public reads used fastp at Q25 and MiXCR and kept productive beta chains. Rows are combined by CDR3 protein, so each entry shows the most common genes and DNA. Across this sample there are 65,000 to 85,000 distinct CDR3 sequences, with under 15% seen only once. 4.5% to 5.5% of the sample is in the top ten clones. Source material: whole blood. The receptors originated from an adult who was a healthcare worker with PCR-confirmed SARS-CoV-2 infection or an uninfected control (not recorded which).

This clonotype was detected many times. In DNA, the CDR3 is TGTGCCAGTAGAAAGCAGGGAGATGGGGCCAACGTCCTGACTTTC. This codes for CASRKQGDGANVLTF. The rearrangement links TRBV19 to TRBJ2-6; D is perhaps TRBD1 or TRBD2 (5 bases each). Trimming took 6 bases from V and 3 from J, leaving 12 bases between them. Germline-derived CDR1 and CDR2 are LNHDA and SQIVND (reference sequence). CDR3 length: 15 residues.

This clonotype was detected ten times or more. V is TRBV10-3 and J is TRBJ2-7; 10 bases map to TRBD2. The junction had 5 bases not matched to a gene; V was cut back by 0 bases and J by 0 bases. This CDR3 is built from 17 residues. Per germline, CDR1 ENHRY and CDR2 SYGVKD. The CDR3 here is CAISESLAGANSYEQYF. The CDR3 DNA reads TGTGCCATCAGTGAGTCTCTAGCGGGAGCAAACTCCTACGAGCAGTACTTC.

In this sample, this clonotype turned up a few times. The chain uses TRBV30 and TRBJ1-1; 8 nucleotides agree with TRBD1. V was pared by 2 bases and J by 9 bases, with 17 bases of the junction left unmatched. The CDR3 loop spans 16 amino acids. The V gene's germline CDR1 is GTSNPN and CDR2 SVGIG (reference sequence). CDR3: CAWSQLLGQGDGKAFF. The CDR3 DNA follows: TGTGCCTGGAGTCAACTCCTCGGACAGGGAGACGGAAAAGCTTTCTTT.

The chain combines TRBV7-2 with TRBJ2-7; D is uncertain. With 5 bases removed from V and 3 bases from J, the gap between germline ends came to 11 bases. Germline CDR1 reads SGHTA; CDR2 reads FQGNSA. The CDR3 totals 13 residues. CDR3 region: CASSLKGYYEQYF. CDR3 sequence (DNA): TGTGCCAGCAGCCTAAAAGGCTACTACGAGCAGTACTTC.

The chain couples TRBV7-8 to TRBJ2-2; 7 bases fit TRBD2. This CDR3 region has 14 residues. Germline-derived CDR1 and CDR2 are SGHVS and FQNEAQ. The junction had 7 bases not matched to a gene; V was cut back by 4 bases and J by 8 bases. The CDR3 DNA reads as TGTGCCAGCAGCTCGCGGGAGATTTCGGGGGAGCTGTTTTTT. This encodes CASSSREISGELFF.

This clonotype has at least ten counts. This chain connects TRBV11-3 to TRBJ1-1, with D hard to call. CDR1 is SGHNT and CDR2 is YENEEA in the germline V gene. V gave up 2 bases and J gave up 6 bases, with 13 bases separating them. There are 14 residues in the CDR3. In DNA, the CDR3 is TGTGCCAGCAGCTTAACCCAAAGCGGGTCTGAAGCTTTCTTT. It is translated as CASSLTQSGSEAFF. The full variable domain, its missing parts supplied by reference TRBV11-3 and TRBJ1-1, is EAGVVQSPRYKIIEKKQPVAFWCNPISGHNTLYWYLQNLGQGPELLIRYENEEAVDDSQLPKDRFSAERLKGVDSTLKIQPAELGDSAVYLCASSLTQSGSEAFFGQGTRLTVV.

The chain joins TRBV7-3 to TRBJ2-5; D may be TRBD1 or TRBD2 (6 bases each). The CDR3 length is 14 residues. Deletions cut 2 bases from V and 4 bases from J, with 11 bases between. Germline assignment: CDR1 SGHTA and CDR2 FQGTGA. The CDR3 here is CASSLVGGRETQYF. The CDR3 nucleotides are TGTGCCAGCAGCTTAGTAGGGGGGCGAGAGACCCAGTACTTC.

The chain is built from TRBV10-3 and TRBJ2-1; no clear D gene. Germline V gene data show CDR1 as ENHRY and CDR2 as SYGVKD. This CDR3 is built from 13 residues. V was trimmed by 2 bases and J by 0 bases, leaving 2 bases between them. The CDR3 region is CAISEGSYNEQFF. The CDR3 nucleotides read TGTGCCATCAGTGAGGGCTCCTACAATGAGCAGTTCTTC.